The clone carrying this T cell receptor (beta chain) was picked up many times. Its target is unknown. Quantitative molecular-barcoded 5'-RACE generated the TCR beta libraries. TCRdb independently ran MiXCR on the 5' RACE reads; one entry per CDR3 protein. The sample includes about 240,000 distinct CDR3 sequences, around 7.8% of them seen just once. The sample originates from a study of CD8 T cells in ankylosing spondylitis. V was cut by 6 bases and J by 7 bases, with 15 bases left in between. The CDR3 runs 12 residues. CDR1 and CDR2 (germline): GTSNPN, SVGIG (reference sequence). Broader study findings: Several highly homologous variants made up a TCR beta motif, and this motif appeared characteristic of ankylosing spondylitis blood. Past studies reported some motif variants in reactive arthritis synovial fluid and blood. In ankylosing spondylitis patients, matched synovial fluid reportedly showed significant enrichment of disease-linked clones.

This chain connects TRBV30 to TRBJ1-2; perhaps TRBD1 as D (5 bases). The clonotype originates from a male donor with ankylosing spondylitis or in good health (not recorded which). Sequencing was performed on blood, either unsorted or a sorted T cell fraction (not recorded which). The CDR3 loop is CACRGGVIGYTF. CDR3 nucleotides: TGTGCCTGCCGCGGGGGGGTCATTGGCTACACCTTC. Complete variable domain (other parts from reference TRBV30 and TRBJ1-2): SQTIHQWPATLVQPVGSPLSLECTVEGTSNPNLYWYRQAAGRGLQLLFYSVGIGQISSEVPQNLSASRPQDRQFILSSKKLLLSDSGFYLCACRGGVIGYTFGSGTRLTVV.